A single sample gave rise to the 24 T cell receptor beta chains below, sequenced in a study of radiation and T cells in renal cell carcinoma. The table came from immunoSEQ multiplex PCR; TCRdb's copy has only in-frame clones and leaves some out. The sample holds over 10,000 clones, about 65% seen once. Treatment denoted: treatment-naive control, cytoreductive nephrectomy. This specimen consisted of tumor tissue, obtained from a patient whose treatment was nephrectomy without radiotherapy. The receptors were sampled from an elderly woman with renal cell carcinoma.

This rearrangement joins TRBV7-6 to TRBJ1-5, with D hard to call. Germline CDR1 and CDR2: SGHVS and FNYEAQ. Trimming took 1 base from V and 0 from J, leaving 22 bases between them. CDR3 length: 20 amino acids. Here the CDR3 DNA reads TGTGCCAGCAGCTTAGAGGCATTCCGTGCCAGCAAAAATAGCAATCAGCCCCAGCATTTT. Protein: CASSLEAFRASKNSNQPQHF.

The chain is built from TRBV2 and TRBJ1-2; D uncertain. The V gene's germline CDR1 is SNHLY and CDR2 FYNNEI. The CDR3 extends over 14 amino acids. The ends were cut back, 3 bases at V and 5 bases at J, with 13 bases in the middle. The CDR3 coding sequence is TGTGCCAGCAGTGACGGCAGGACCGGATATGGCTACACCTTC. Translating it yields CASSDGRTGYGYTF.

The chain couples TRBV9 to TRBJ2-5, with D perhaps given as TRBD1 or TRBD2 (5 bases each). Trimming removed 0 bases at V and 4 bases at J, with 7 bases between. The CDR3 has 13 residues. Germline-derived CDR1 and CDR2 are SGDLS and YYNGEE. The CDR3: CASSVGGIETQYF. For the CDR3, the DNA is TGTGCCAGCAGCGTAGGGGGGATAGAGACCCAGTACTTC.

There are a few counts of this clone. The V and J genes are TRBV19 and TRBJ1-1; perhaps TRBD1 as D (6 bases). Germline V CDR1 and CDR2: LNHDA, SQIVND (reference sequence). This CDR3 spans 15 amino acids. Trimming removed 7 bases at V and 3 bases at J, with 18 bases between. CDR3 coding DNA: TGTGCCAGTAATAGCTTGGGGGCGTTGGACACTGAAGCTTTCTTT. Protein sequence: CASNSLGALDTEAFF.

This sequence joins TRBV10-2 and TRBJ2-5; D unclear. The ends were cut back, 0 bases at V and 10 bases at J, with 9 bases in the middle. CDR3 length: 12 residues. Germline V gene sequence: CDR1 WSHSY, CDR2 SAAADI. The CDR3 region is CASSESIVDQYF. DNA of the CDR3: TGCGCCAGCAGTGAGTCGATAGTAGACCAGTACTTC.

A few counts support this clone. The CDR3 DNA reads as TGTGCCAGTAGTATAGGCCGGGGTTACACTGAAGCTTTCTTT. Its protein product is CASSIGRGYTEAFF. This sequence joins TRBV19 and TRBJ1-1, with D unclear. The ends were cut back, 1 base at V and 3 bases at J, with 9 bases in the middle. Looked up from germline, CDR1 is LNHDA and CDR2 is SQIVND (reference sequence). The CDR3 extends over 14 amino acids. The full variable domain, rest sourced from reference TRBV19 and TRBJ1-1, is DGGITQSPKYLFRKEGQNVTLSCEQNLNHDAMYWYRQDPGQGLRLIYYSQIVNDFQKGDIAEGYSVSREKKESFPLTVTSAQKNPTAFYLCASSIGRGYTEAFFGQGTRLTVV.

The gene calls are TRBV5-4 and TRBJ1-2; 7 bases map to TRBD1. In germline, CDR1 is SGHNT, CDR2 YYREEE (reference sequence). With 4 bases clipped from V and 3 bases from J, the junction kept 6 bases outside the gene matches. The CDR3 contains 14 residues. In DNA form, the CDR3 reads TGTGCCAGCAGCCGCGGACAGGTTTACTATGGCTACACCTTC. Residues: CASSRGQVYYGYTF.

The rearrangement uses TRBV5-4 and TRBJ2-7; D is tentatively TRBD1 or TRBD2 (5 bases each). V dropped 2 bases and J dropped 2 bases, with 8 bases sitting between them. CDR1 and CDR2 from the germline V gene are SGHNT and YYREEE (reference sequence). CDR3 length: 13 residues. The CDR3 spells CASSLLGAYEQYF. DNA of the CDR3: TGTGCCAGCAGCTTACTGGGGGCCTACGAGCAGTACTTC.

The chain's CDR3 is CASVPWGGLNEQFF. The CDR3 DNA is TGTGCCAGCGTCCCTTGGGGGGGGCTAAATGAGCAGTTCTTC. This chain uses TRBV7-9 with TRBJ2-1; maybe TRBD2 (7 bases). The germline V gene has CDR1 SEHNR and CDR2 FQNEAQ (reference sequence). The CDR3 has 14 residues. Trimming shortened V by 8 bases and J by 7 bases, and 18 bases separated the two germline ends.

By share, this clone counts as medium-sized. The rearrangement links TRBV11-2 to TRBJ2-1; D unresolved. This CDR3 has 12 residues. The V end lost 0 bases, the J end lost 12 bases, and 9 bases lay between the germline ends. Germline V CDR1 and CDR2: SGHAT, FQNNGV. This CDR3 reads CASSLETAGQFF. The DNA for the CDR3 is TGTGCCAGCAGCTTAGAGACGGCTGGGCAGTTCTTC. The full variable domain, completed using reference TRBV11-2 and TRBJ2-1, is EAGVAQSPRYKIIEKRQSVAFWCNPISGHATLYWYQQILGQGPKLLIQFQNNGVVDDSQLPKDRFSAERLKGVDSTLKIQPAKLEDSAVYLCASSLETAGQFFGPGTRLTVL.

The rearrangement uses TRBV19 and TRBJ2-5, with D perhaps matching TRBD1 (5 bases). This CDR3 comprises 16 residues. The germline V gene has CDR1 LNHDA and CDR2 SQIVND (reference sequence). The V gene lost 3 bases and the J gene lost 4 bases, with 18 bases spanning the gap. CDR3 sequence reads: CASSIPGRVGGETQYF. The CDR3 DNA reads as TGTGCCAGTAGTATCCCAGGCAGGGTGGGCGGAGAGACCCAGTACTTC. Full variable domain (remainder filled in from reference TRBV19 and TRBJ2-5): DGGITQSPKYLFRKEGQNVTLSCEQNLNHDAMYWYRQDPGQGLRLIYYSQIVNDFQKGDIAEGYSVSREKKESFPLTVTSAQKNPTAFYLCASSIPGRVGGETQYFGPGTRLLVL.

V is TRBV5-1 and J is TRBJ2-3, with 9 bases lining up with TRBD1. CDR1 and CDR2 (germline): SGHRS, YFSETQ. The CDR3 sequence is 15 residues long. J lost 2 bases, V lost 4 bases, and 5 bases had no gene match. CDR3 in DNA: TGCGCCAGCAGCCCCACAGGGGGCAACACAGATACGCAGTATTTT. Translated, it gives CASSPTGGNTDTQYF.

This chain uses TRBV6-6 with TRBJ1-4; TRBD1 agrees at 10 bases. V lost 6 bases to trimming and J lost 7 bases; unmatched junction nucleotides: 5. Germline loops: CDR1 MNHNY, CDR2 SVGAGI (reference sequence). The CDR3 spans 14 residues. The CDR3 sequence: CASRTGGRVEKLFF. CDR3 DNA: TGTGCCAGCAGGACAGGGGGCCGGGTTGAAAAACTGTTTTTT.

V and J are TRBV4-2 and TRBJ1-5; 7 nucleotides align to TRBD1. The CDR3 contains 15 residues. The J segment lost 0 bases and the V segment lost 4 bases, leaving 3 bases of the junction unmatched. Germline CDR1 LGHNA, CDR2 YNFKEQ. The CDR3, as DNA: TGTGCCAGCAGCCCAGGGGGTTATAGCAATCAGCCCCAGCATTTT. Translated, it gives CASSPGGYSNQPQHF.

The CDR3 DNA follows: TGCGCCAGCAGCCAAGATAGACTAGTAGTAGGGACCCAGTACTTC. Protein: CASSQDRLVVGTQYF. V gene TRBV4-3 combines with J gene TRBJ2-5, with D tentatively TRBD2 (6 bases). The CDR3 is 15 residues long. V lost 0 bases, J lost 7 bases, and 15 bases lay in between. Germline CDR1 reads LGHNA; CDR2 reads YSLEER.

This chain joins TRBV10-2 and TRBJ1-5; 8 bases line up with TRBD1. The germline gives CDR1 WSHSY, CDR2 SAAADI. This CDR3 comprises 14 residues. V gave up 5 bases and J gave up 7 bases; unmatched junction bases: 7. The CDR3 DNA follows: TGCGCCAGCAGTCGGGGACAGGTGAGCCAGCCCCAGCATTTT. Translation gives CASSRGQVSQPQHF.

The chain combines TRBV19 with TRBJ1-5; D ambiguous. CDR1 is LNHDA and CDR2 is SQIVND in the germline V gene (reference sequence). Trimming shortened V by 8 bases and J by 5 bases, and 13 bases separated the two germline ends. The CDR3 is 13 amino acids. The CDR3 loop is CASGWMGDQPQHF. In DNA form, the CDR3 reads TGTGCCAGTGGGTGGATGGGCGATCAGCCCCAGCATTTT.

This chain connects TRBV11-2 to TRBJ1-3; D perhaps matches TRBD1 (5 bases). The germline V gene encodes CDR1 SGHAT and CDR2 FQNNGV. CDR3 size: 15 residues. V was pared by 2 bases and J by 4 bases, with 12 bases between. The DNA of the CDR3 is TGTGCCAGCAGCTTAATTCCCCAGGGAGGAAACACCATATATTTT. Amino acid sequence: CASSLIPQGGNTIYF.

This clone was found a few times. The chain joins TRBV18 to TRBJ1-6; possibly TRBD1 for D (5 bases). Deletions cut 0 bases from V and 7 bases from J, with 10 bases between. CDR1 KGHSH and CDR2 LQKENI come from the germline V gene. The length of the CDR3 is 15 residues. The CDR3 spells CASSPPQGGNSPLHF. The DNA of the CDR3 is TGTGCCAGCTCACCACCGCAGGGTGGGAATTCACCCCTCCACTTT.

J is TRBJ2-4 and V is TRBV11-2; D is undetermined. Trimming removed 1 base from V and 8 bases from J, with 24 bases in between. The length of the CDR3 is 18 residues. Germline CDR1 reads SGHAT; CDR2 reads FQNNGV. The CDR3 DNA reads TGTGCCAGCAGCTTAGGAGGTTTTATGTTCGGCCTAAAGGACATTCAGTACTTC. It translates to CASSLGGFMFGLKDIQYF.

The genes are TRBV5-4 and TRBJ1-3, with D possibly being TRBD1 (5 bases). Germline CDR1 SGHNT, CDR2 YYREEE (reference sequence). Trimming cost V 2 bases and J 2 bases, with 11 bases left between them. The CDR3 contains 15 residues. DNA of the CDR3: TGTGCCAGCAGCTTTGGGTCGGGGGCTGGAAACACCATATATTTT. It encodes CASSFGSGAGNTIYF.

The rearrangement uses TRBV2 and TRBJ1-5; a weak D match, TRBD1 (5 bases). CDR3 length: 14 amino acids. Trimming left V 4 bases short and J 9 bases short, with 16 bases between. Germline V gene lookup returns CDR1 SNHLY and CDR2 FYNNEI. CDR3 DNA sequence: TGTGCCAGCAGTGTATCGGGGGACGGCGGGCCCCAGCATTTT. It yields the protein CASSVSGDGGPQHF. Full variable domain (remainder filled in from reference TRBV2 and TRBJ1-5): EPEVTQTPSHQVTQMGQEVILRCVPISNHLYFYWYRQILGQKVEFLVSFYNNEISEKSEIFDDQFSVERPDGSNFTLKIRSTKLEDSAMYFCASSVSGDGGPQHFGDGTRLSIL.

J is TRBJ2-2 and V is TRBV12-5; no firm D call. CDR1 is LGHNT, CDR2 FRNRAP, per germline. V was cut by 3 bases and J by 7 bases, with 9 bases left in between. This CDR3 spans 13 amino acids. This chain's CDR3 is CASGFQVGGELFF. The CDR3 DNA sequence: TGTGCTAGTGGTTTCCAAGTCGGCGGGGAGCTGTTTTTT.

CDR3 amino acids: CASSYQGLGTDTQYF. As DNA, the CDR3 is TGTGCCAGCAGTTATCAGGGCTTGGGCACAGATACGCAGTATTTT. The chain couples TRBV6-5 to TRBJ2-3, with D perhaps TRBD1 (5 bases). V was clipped by 3 bases and J by 1 base, with 11 bases between them. Germline V lookup: CDR1 MNHEY, CDR2 SVGAGI. This CDR3 region has 15 residues.